A selection of T cell receptor beta chains follows, all from one sample in a study of shared T cell receptors in the human thymus. Sequencing used immunoSEQ multiplex PCR; TCRdb keeps in-frame clones, though not all of them. This sample has 700,000 or so clones, with approximately 85% found just once. These data also featured in a second study, about human thymus T cells.

Sequenced input: thymocytes. The receptors derive from a girl under two years old with a congenital heart defect. Both conserved end residues are part of each CDR3. A D gene is named only where the DNA matches it firmly. Not all rows give a size; the values are once, few, many and, for expanded clones, a class.

>NA|TRBD1|TRBV4-1|TRBJ2-1
TGCGCCAGCAGCCAAGCAGTAGGGGGCGCCTCCTACAATGAGCAGTTCTTC
CASSQAVGGASYNEQFF
>NA|NA|TRBV7-7|TRBJ2-3
TGTGCCAGCAGCTTAGGCAGGCACACAGATACGCAGTATTTT
CASSLGRHTDTQYF
>NA|NA|TRBV7-6|TRBJ1-5
TGTGCCAGCAGCTTAGCCCAGGAAAATCAGCCCCAGCATTTT
CASSLAQENQPQHF
>NA|NA|TRBV6-5|TRBJ2-7
TGTGCCAGCAGGGCGGTCGACCGCTACGAGCAGTACTTC
CASRAVDRYEQYF
>NA|TRBD2|TRBV5-4|TRBJ2-7
TGTGCCAGCAGCTTGGCGCCGGGGGGGACCTACGAGCAGTACTTC
CASSLAPGGTYEQYF
>few|NA|TRBV9|TRBJ2-1
TGTGCCAGCAGCGCCGGTTCTGTTTTAGAACGGTTCTTC
CASSAGSVLERFF
>NA|NA|TRBV7-2|TRBJ1-2
TGTGCCAGCATGCGGGACGACCATGGGGGGAGGGATGGCTACACCTTC
CASMRDDHGGRDGYTF
>NA|NA|TRBV2|TRBJ1-1
TGTGCCAGCGAGGGCCCGGACGGGACTGAAGCTTTCTTT
CASEGPDGTEAFF
>NA|NA|TRBV6-1|TRBJ1-1
TGTGCCAGCAGTGTAAAGAGAAGTAACGCTGAAGCTTTCTTT
CASSVKRSNAEAFF
>NA|NA|TRBV11-2|TRBJ1-2
TGTGCCAGCAGCTTTGCGCCCATTTGGGAGGGGATTAACTCCGGGGGCTACACCTTC
CASSFAPIWEGINSGGYTF
>NA|NA|TRBV29-1|TRBJ2-2
TGCAGCGTTGAAGCGTCCCCCATAGTCCGGGGTGAGAACACCGGGGAGCTGTTTTTT
CSVEASPIVRGENTGELFF
>NA|NA|TRBV6-5|TRBJ2-7
TGTGCCAGCAGTTACTTTGGGACTGTCTACGAGCAGTACTTC
CASSYFGTVYEQYF
>few|TRBD1|TRBV5-6|TRBJ1-1
TGTGCCAGCAGTTGGGACAGGGATACGAACACTGAAGCTTTCTTT
CASSWDRDTNTEAFF
>NA|NA|TRBV6-1|TRBJ2-1
TGTGCCAGCAGCGACTCGGGGTGGGGCAATGAGCAGTTCTTC
CASSDSGWGNEQFF
>NA|TRBD1|TRBV5-6|TRBJ1-1
TGTGCCAGCAGCCCCGGGACAGGGTGTTGGAGAGTCACTGAAGCTTTCTTT
CASSPGTGCWRVTEAFF
>NA|NA|TRBV29-1|TRBJ1-2
TGCAGCGTTGACTCAACTTCTAACTATGGCTACACCTTC
CSVDSTSNYGYTF
>NA|NA|TRBV5-4|TRBJ2-7
TGTGCCAGCAGCTTGGGGGGAGAAGGACTCGAGCAGTACTTC
CASSLGGEGLEQYF
>NA|TRBD2|TRBV2|TRBJ2-7
TGTGCCACTCAAAAATCCTGCGGGGGGGCGTTCCTCTGTAACGAGCAGTACTTC
CATQKSCGGAFLCNEQYF
>NA|NA|TRBV5-1|TRBJ1-4
TGCGCCAGCAGCTTAGGGGACGGAGGAGGGAATGAAAAACTGTTTTTT
CASSLGDGGGNEKLFF
>NA|TRBD1|TRBV6-5|TRBJ1-5
TGTGCCAGCAGTCCACTAACAGGGGATAGCCAGCCCCAGCATTTT
CASSPLTGDSQPQHF
>NA|TRBD1|TRBV5-1|TRBJ1-2
TGCGCCAGCAGCACCGCGGACAGGGGCCGGGGCTACACCTTC
CASSTADRGRGYTF
>NA|TRBD1|TRBV9|TRBJ2-2
TGTGCCAGCAGCGAAACCCGGGACAGGGGCAACACCGGGGAGCTGTTTTTT
CASSETRDRGNTGELFF
>NA|TRBD1|TRBV7-2|TRBJ2-5
TGTGCCAGCAGCCACCTGGGACAGGGGGCAAGACAAGAGACCCAGTACTTC
CASSHLGQGARQETQYF
>NA|TRBD1|TRBV18|TRBJ2-7
TGTGCCAGCTCACCCCCGCGCGGGACAGGATATTCCTACGAGCAGTACTTC
CASSPPRGTGYSYEQYF
>NA|NA|TRBV7-9|TRBJ2-1
TGTGCCAGCAGCCGAACCGTAAAGGGAGGGGGCAATGAGCAGTTCTTC
CASSRTVKGGGNEQFF
>NA|TRBD1|TRBV6-1|TRBJ1-2
TGTGCCAGCAGTGAAGAAGGACAGGCAGGCTATGGCTACACCTTC
CASSEEGQAGYGYTF
>NA|TRBD1|TRBV19|TRBJ1-6
TGTGCCAGTAGTCAAAACCGGGACAGAGGTTCACCCCTCCACTTT
CASSQNRDRGSPLHF
>NA|NA|TRBV7-3|TRBJ2-2
TGTGCCAGCAGCTTAGCGGGCGACACCGGGGAGCTGTTTTTT
CASSLAGDTGELFF
>NA|TRBD1|TRBV5-5|TRBJ2-6
TGTGCCAGCAGCTTGTCCGGGACAGCCCCCTCTTGGGCCAACGTCCTGACTTTC
CASSLSGTAPSWANVLTF
>NA|NA|TRBV19|TRBJ1-3
TGTGCCACCAAAAATAGCCAGCCAGGAAACACCATATATTTT
CATKNSQPGNTIYF
>NA|TRBD1|TRBV7-9|TRBJ1-2
TGTGCCAGCAGCTTCCGGGACAGGGGGCGTGGGAACTATGGCTACACCTTC
CASSFRDRGRGNYGYTF
>NA|NA|TRBV5-6|TRBJ1-2
TGTGCCAGCAGCTTGTCACAGGTACCTGATTCGAACTATGGCTACACCTTC
CASSLSQVPDSNYGYTF
>NA|NA|TRBV27|TRBJ1-1
TGTGCCAGCAGTTTGGCTGTTTTGAACACTGAAGCTTTCTTT
CASSLAVLNTEAFF
>NA|NA|TRBV7-9|TRBJ2-7
TGTGCCAGCAGCTTAGCTCAGGGGCGGGAGCAGTACTTC
CASSLAQGREQYF
>NA|TRBD2|TRBV2|TRBJ2-3
TGTGCCAGCAGTGGCAGGAGACTAGCGGGGGGGTCTAGCACAGATACGCAGTATTTT
CASSGRRLAGGSSTDTQYF
>NA|NA|TRBV27|TRBJ1-2
TGTGCCAGCAAACCCCAGGGAAACTATGGCTACACCTTC
CASKPQGNYGYTF
>NA|NA|TRBV11-2|TRBJ1-1
TGTGCCAGCAGCGTGCCCCGGGGGAGGAGGACTGAAGCTTTCTTT
CASSVPRGRRTEAFF
>NA|TRBD1|TRBV4-1|TRBJ1-2
TGCGCCAGCAGCCAGGACCCGAGGCAAAGACAGGGACTAGGTGGCTACACCTTC
CASSQDPRQRQGLGGYTF
>few|NA|TRBV7-8|TRBJ1-1
TGTGCCAGCAGCCCCGAGGACACTGAAGCTTTCTTT
CASSPEDTEAFF
>NA|TRBD1|TRBV6-5|TRBJ1-6
TGTGCCAGCAGTTACTCGACAGGGGGCTATAATTCACCCCTCCACTTT
CASSYSTGGYNSPLHF
>NA|NA|TRBV13|TRBJ1-2
TGTGCCAGCAGCTTAAGCGATGGATATGGCTACACCTTC
CASSLSDGYGYTF
>NA|NA|TRBV5-1|TRBJ2-3
TGCGCCAGCAGCAAGGTGTCGGGGGTTCGCACAGATACGCAGTATTTT
CASSKVSGVRTDTQYF
>NA|TRBD1|TRBV10-3|TRBJ1-1
TGTGCCATCAGTGAAGGGGACAGAAACATGAACACTGAAGCTTTCTTT
CAISEGDRNMNTEAFF
>NA|TRBD1|TRBV5-6|TRBJ1-2
TGTGCCAGCAGCTTGGTGACAGGGGGTAACTATGGCTACACCTTC
CASSLVTGGNYGYTF
>NA|NA|TRBV4-3|TRBJ1-2
TGCGCCAGCAGCCAAGACAGGGGTGTTAGCTATGGCTACACCTTC
CASSQDRGVSYGYTF
>NA|NA|TRBV6-5|TRBJ2-7
TGTGCCACCCACTCTCGGAGGACCCGCTACGAGCAGTACTTC
CATHSRRTRYEQYF
>NA|NA|TRBV4-2|TRBJ1-6
TGTGCCAGCAGCCAAGCGCAGGGGCGGATGGCCTCGGACTCCCCCCTCCACTTT
CASSQAQGRMASDSPLHF
>NA|TRBD2|TRBV4-1|TRBJ2-5
TGCGCCAGCAGCCAAGCCCTAGCGGGGGGGCGTGGGCCAGAGACCCAGTACTTC
CASSQALAGGRGPETQYF